These 18 T cell receptor beta chains were all obtained from the same sample, sequenced in a study of blood T cell repertoires in COVID-19 (dated by TCRdb to the early 2020s). The library relied on the immunoSEQ multiplex PCR assay. TCRdb holds this immuneACCESS table with in-frame rearrangements only. Some clones are missing; in checked studies, unresolved V genes explain under half, and the rest has no known cause. A total of almost 400,000 clones appear in this sample, roughly 89% of them only once. Clones ranked in the top ten supply 1.5% to 2% of the sample. Material for sequencing was PBMCs or T cells enriched from blood (not recorded which). All receptors derive from a woman aged 25 to 39 who had recovered from COVID-19.

The genes are TRBV5-4 and TRBJ2-2; 8 nucleotides agree with TRBD1. The CDR3 sequence is 15 residues long. CDR1 and CDR2 (germline): SGHNT, YYREEE (reference sequence). The J segment lost 6 bases and the V segment lost 3 bases, leaving 7 bases of the junction unmatched. In DNA form, the CDR3 reads TGTGCCAGCAGCTCGCAGGGGGCTCGGGCCGGGGAGCTGTTTTTT. Translating gives CASSSQGARAGELFF.

The rearrangement links TRBV5-4 to TRBJ1-6; tentative D call: TRBD1 (6 bases). This CDR3 has 16 residues. Trimming left V 3 bases short and J 7 bases short, with 17 bases between. The germline gives CDR1 SGHNT, CDR2 YYREEE (reference sequence). CDR3 sequence: CASSSKVTGRNSPLHF. CDR3 DNA: TGTGCCAGCAGCTCCAAGGTGACAGGTAGAAATTCACCCCTCCACTTT.

The chain carries TRBV29-1 and TRBJ2-5, with 7 bases fitting TRBD1. The CDR3 sequence is 17 residues long. V lost 4 bases, J lost 2 bases, and 16 bases stayed unmatched. Germline loops: CDR1 SQVTM, CDR2 ANQGSEA. DNA of the CDR3: TGCAGCGTTGCCCGGACAGGACGCTTCTTGGGTCAAGAGACCCAGTACTTC. This encodes CSVARTGRFLGQETQYF.

This sequence joins TRBV4-3 and TRBJ1-4, with D unclear. V lost 8 bases, J lost 13 bases, and 17 bases lay in between. In germline, CDR1 is LGHNA, CDR2 YSLEER. The CDR3 consists of 12 residues. Here the CDR3 reads CASGNLRAGLFF. The CDR3 DNA sequence: TGCGCCAGCGGCAATTTGCGGGCCGGACTGTTTTTT.

The chain employs TRBV9 and TRBJ1-4, with 10 bases that match TRBD1. CDR1 and CDR2 from the germline V gene are SGDLS and YYNGEE. This CDR3 region has 16 residues. V shed 0 bases and J 4 bases; nucleotides not matched to a gene: 3. The CDR3, as DNA: TGTGCCAGCAGCGTAGCGGGACAGGGGCTTAATGAAAAACTGTTTTTT. Amino acid sequence: CASSVAGQGLNEKLFF. Full variable domain (outside the CDR3, taken from reference TRBV9 and TRBJ1-4): DSGVTQTPKHLITATGQRVTLRCSPRSGDLSVYWYQQSLDQGLQFLIQYYNGEERAKGNILERFSAQQFPDLHSELNLSSLELGDSALYFCASSVAGQGLNEKLFFGSGTQLSVL.

This rearrangement joins TRBV6-6 to TRBJ2-7; 7 bases map to TRBD1. Looked up from germline, CDR1 is MNHNY and CDR2 is SVGAGI (reference sequence). This CDR3 spans 18 amino acids. V was clipped by 6 bases and J by 3 bases; unmatched bases: 20. CDR3 nucleotide sequence: TGTGCCAGCAGCCGAATGACAGGGACCCATAGCGCCGTCTACGAGCAGTACTTC. Encoded protein: CASSRMTGTHSAVYEQYF.

This chain links TRBV7-8 with TRBJ2-1, with D perhaps TRBD2 (7 bases). This CDR3 has 14 amino acids. From germline, CDR1 is SGHVS and CDR2 FQNEAQ. V lost 1 base to trimming and J lost 7 bases, with 11 bases between them. The CDR3 coding sequence is TGTGCCAGCAGCTTAGGGGGGGGGCCGAATGAGCAGTTCTTC. Translating gives CASSLGGGPNEQFF.

The chain is built from TRBV4-1 and TRBJ1-6; no firm D call. The germline CDR1 and CDR2 sequences are MGHRA and YSYEKL. Trimming removed 4 bases from V and 7 bases from J, with 8 bases in between. This CDR3 is 13 amino acids long. The CDR3 nucleotides read TGCGCCAGCAGCCTCAACATAAATTCACCCCTCCACTTT. Protein sequence: CASSLNINSPLHF.

The chain is built from TRBV6-4 and TRBJ2-3; tentatively, D is TRBD1 (5 bases). This CDR3 region has 13 residues. The germline V and J ends were trimmed by 5 bases and 4 bases, with 10 bases remaining between them. Germline loops: CDR1 MRHNA, CDR2 SNTAGT. The CDR3 nucleotides are TGTGCCAGCAGTACAGGACCCGCAGATACGCAGTATTTT. Residues: CASSTGPADTQYF.

This chain uses TRBV5-6 with TRBJ2-7; TRBD1 agrees at 8 bases. The CDR3 covers 14 residues. The germline V gene encodes CDR1 SGHDT and CDR2 YYEEEE. J gave up 2 bases and V 3 bases, and 4 bases lay outside the gene matches. CDR3 in amino acids: CASSSDRAAYEQYF. Here the CDR3 DNA reads TGTGCCAGCAGCTCGGACAGGGCTGCCTACGAGCAGTACTTC. Combining the CDR3 with reference TRBV5-6 and TRBJ2-7 gives the whole variable domain DAGVTQSPTHLIKTRGQQVTLRCSPKSGHDTVSWYQQALGQGPQFIFQYYEEEERQRGNFPDRFSGHQFPNYSSELNVNALLLGDSALYLCASSSDRAAYEQYFGPGTRLTVT.

This rearrangement joins TRBV3-1 (or the pseudogene TRBV3-2) to TRBJ1-2; 10 bases agree with TRBD1. V was clipped by 4 bases and J by 8 bases; unmatched bases: 10. The CDR3 is made up of 15 amino acids. Germline CDR1 reads LGHDT; CDR2 reads YNNKEL (reference sequence). CDR3 DNA sequence: TGTGCCAGCAGCCTTGAGACAGGGGGCGCGGAGGGCTACACCTTC. Protein sequence: CASSLETGGAEGYTF.

The chain couples TRBV5-1 to TRBJ2-1; perhaps TRBD2 as D (6 bases). Trimming took 4 bases from V and 9 from J, leaving 17 bases between them. The CDR3 extends over 14 amino acids. Germline V gene sequence: CDR1 SGHRS, CDR2 YFSETQ. The CDR3 sequence is CASSPLAIWCEQFF. In DNA form, the CDR3 reads TGCGCCAGCAGCCCGCTAGCGATATGGTGTGAGCAGTTCTTC.

The J gene is TRBJ1-6, the V gene TRBV6-5; D is ambiguous. There are 14 residues in the CDR3. Per germline, CDR1 MNHEY and CDR2 SVGAGI. Deletions cut 6 bases from V and 5 bases from J, with 11 bases between. The CDR3 DNA sequence: TGTGCCAGCAGGAGGACGGAGGATAATTCACCCCTCCACTTT. Translating gives CASRRTEDNSPLHF.

This clone was detected only a few times. The chain has TRBV28 and TRBJ2-3; the D gene is possibly TRBD2 (6 bases). The CDR3 extends over 17 amino acids. The V and J ends lost 2 bases and 4 bases respectively, with 19 bases between them. Per the germline V gene, CDR1 is MDHEN and CDR2 is SYDVKM. As DNA, the CDR3 is TGTGCCAGCAGTTTAAGTTCGGGCGGGGCTTCGGCAGATACGCAGTATTTT. Its translation: CASSLSSGGASADTQYF.

This clone has only one observation. The chain recombines TRBV6-2 or TRBV6-3 with TRBJ1-1; possibly TRBD1 for D (5 bases). V shed 2 bases and J shed 1 base, with 14 bases lying between them. CDR1 MNHEY and CDR2 SVGEGT come from the germline V gene. This CDR3 region has 16 residues. CDR3 nucleotide sequence: TGTGCCAGCAGTTACACCTCAGGGCTCGGGAACACTGAAGCTTTCTTT. This codes for CASSYTSGLGNTEAFF.

This chain joins TRBV15 and TRBJ1-1, with a possible D match to TRBD1 (5 bases). With 0 bases removed from V and 0 bases from J, the gap between germline ends came to 11 bases. This CDR3 has 16 amino acids. Germline V gene data show CDR1 as LNHNV and CDR2 as YYDKDF (reference sequence). The CDR3 DNA is TGTGCCACCAGCAGAGAAGGGGACTCTATGAACACTGAAGCTTTCTTT. It yields the protein CATSREGDSMNTEAFF.

J is TRBJ1-4 and V is TRBV4-1; no firm D call. The V gene's germline CDR1 is MGHRA and CDR2 YSYEKL. The CDR3 is made up of 18 amino acids. The germline V and J ends were trimmed by 1 base and 2 bases, with 17 bases remaining between them. For the CDR3, the DNA is TGCGCCAGCAGCCAAGGCAAGGGATTAGTAGCGACTAATGAAAAACTGTTTTTT. Protein sequence: CASSQGKGLVATNEKLFF.

The rearrangement uses TRBV27 and TRBJ1-1; 8 nucleotides match TRBD1. The CDR3 extends over 16 amino acids. Germline loops: CDR1 MNHEY, CDR2 SMNVEV (reference sequence). Trimming at V came to 3 bases and at J to 2 bases, leaving 8 bases not matched to a gene. The DNA of the CDR3 is TGTGCCAGCAGTTTCGACAGGGGCCGCCTTAACACTGAAGCTTTCTTT. The encoded protein is CASSFDRGRLNTEAFF.